Below, 11 T cell receptor beta chains from the same sample are listed, as sequenced in a study of cytomegalovirus exposure and HLA in healthy donors. PCR employed 60 Vbeta and 13 Jbeta primers. TCRdb's copy holds only in-frame clones and misses some; the assay was immunoSEQ multiplex PCR. The data show 25,000 to 30,000 clones, with 62% seen just once and around two fifths held by the top ten. Sequencing input: PBMCs. These receptors all come from a male donor in good health and CMV-seropositive.

The rearrangement uses TRBV4-1 and TRBJ2-7; D is unclear. CDR1 is MGHRA and CDR2 is YSYEKL in the germline V gene. The ends were cut back, 7 bases at V and 4 bases at J, with 17 bases in the middle. CDR3 length: 14 residues. Here the CDR3 reads CASTNELTGYEQYF. The DNA of the CDR3 is TGCGCCAGCACGAATGAATTGACTGGGTACGAGCAGTACTTC.

This clone appeared a few times. The junction departs from the called germline gene at one end, perhaps through a read error. This chain links TRBV7-7 with TRBJ1-5; D remains ambiguous. CDR1 is SSHAT, CDR2 FNYEAQ, per germline (reference sequence). The CDR3 extends over 13 amino acids. The CDR3 reads CASSLSRYQPQHF. The CDR3 region has the DNA TGTGCTAGCAGCTTATCCAGATATCAGCCCCAGCATTTT.

The chain employs TRBV6-1 and TRBJ2-7, with D possibly matching TRBD1 (6 bases). The V gene's germline CDR1 is MNHNS and CDR2 SASEGT. This CDR3 is 13 amino acids long. Trimming pared 6 bases from V and 2 bases from J, leaving 11 bases between. CDR3 sequence: CASRVGQPYEQYF. CDR3 DNA: TGTGCCAGCAGGGTTGGACAGCCCTACGAGCAGTACTTC.

The chain joins TRBV5-1 to TRBJ2-2, with 9 bases lining up with TRBD1. Germline trimming cut 4 bases from V and 6 bases from J; bases unmatched to any gene: 13. Germline V lookup: CDR1 SGHRS, CDR2 YFSETQ. This CDR3 has 17 residues. The CDR3 loop is CASSQTFRTGVPGELFF. CDR3 sequence (DNA): TGCGCCAGCAGCCAAACATTCAGGACAGGGGTCCCCGGGGAGCTGTTTTTT.

This clone came up once. The V call is TRBV20-1, the J call TRBJ1-2; D remains ambiguous. The ends were cut back, 4 bases at V and 8 bases at J, with 11 bases in the middle. The CDR3 sequence is 11 residues long. From germline, CDR1 is DFQATT and CDR2 SNEGSKA (reference sequence). CDR3 sequence (DNA): TGCAGTGCTATCGAACAGCGGGGCTACACCTTC. It codes for CSAIEQRGYTF.

This sequence joins TRBV7-9 and TRBJ1-3; 7 nucleotides line up with TRBD1. CDR1 and CDR2 from the germline V gene are SEHNR and FQNEAQ (reference sequence). V lost 5 bases to trimming and J lost 3 bases; unmatched junction nucleotides: 4. CDR3 length: 14 residues. The CDR3 DNA follows: TGTGCCAGCAGCGCTACAGGGGATGGAAACACCATATATTTT. It yields the protein CASSATGDGNTIYF. The full variable domain, in which reference TRBV7-9 and TRBJ1-3 provide the parts outside the CDR3, is DTGVSQNPRHKITKRGQNVTFRCDPISEHNRLYWYRQTLGQGPEFLTYFQNEAQLEKSRLLSDRFSAERPKGSFSTLEIQRTEQGDSAMYLCASSATGDGNTIYFGEGSWLTVV.

This chain connects TRBV7-9 to TRBJ2-5; D remains ambiguous. V dropped 11 bases and J dropped 4 bases, with 8 bases sitting between them. The length of the CDR3 is 10 residues. Germline lookup yields CDR1 SEHNR and CDR2 FQNEAQ (reference sequence). The CDR3 DNA reads TGTGCCCTCCTGGCAGAGACCCAGTACTTC. Translating it yields CALLAETQYF. The variable domain in full, with the rest retrieved from reference TRBV7-9 and TRBJ2-5, is DTGVSQNPRHKITKRGQNVTFRCDPISEHNRLYWYRQTLGQGPEFLTYFQNEAQLEKSRLLSDRFSAERPKGSFSTLEIQRTEQGDSAMYLCALLAETQYFGPGTRLLVL.

The CDR3 is CASRFIRGDYGYTF. The CDR3, as DNA: TGTGCCAGCAGGTTTATTCGGGGAGACTATGGCTACACCTTC. The chain joins TRBV27 to TRBJ1-2, with D unresolved. Germline V CDR1 and CDR2: MNHEY, SMNVEV (reference sequence). V lost 6 bases to trimming and J lost 3 bases, with 14 bases between them. The CDR3 length is 14 residues.

The chain joins TRBV9 to TRBJ1-1; D gene unclear. Germline V gene lookup returns CDR1 SGDLS and CDR2 YYNGEE. Trimming stripped 4 bases from V and 11 bases from J, with 18 bases between. This CDR3 region has 13 residues. In DNA, the CDR3 is TGTGCCAGCAGCCCCGCCGGAGGGCTTGTCGCTTTCTTT. Protein: CASSPAGGLVAFF.

This clone appeared once. J is TRBJ2-1 and V is TRBV7-6; a possible D gene is TRBD2 (6 bases). Germline values: CDR1 SGHVS, CDR2 FNYEAQ. With 3 bases removed from V and 6 bases from J, the gap between germline ends came to 12 bases. The CDR3 loop spans 14 amino acids. The DNA of the CDR3 is TGTGCCAGCAGCTTTCGGAGGGGAGTCAATGAGCAGTTCTTC. It specifies CASSFRRGVNEQFF.

The chain employs TRBV6-1 and TRBJ2-7; the match to TRBD2 covers 12 bases. The germline CDR1 and CDR2 sequences are MNHNS and SASEGT. V lost 1 base and J lost 3; bases outside the gene matches: 1. The CDR3 has 15 residues. The DNA for the CDR3 is TGTGCCAGCAGTGAAGGACTAGCGGGAGTCTACGAGCAGTACTTC. It encodes CASSEGLAGVYEQYF.